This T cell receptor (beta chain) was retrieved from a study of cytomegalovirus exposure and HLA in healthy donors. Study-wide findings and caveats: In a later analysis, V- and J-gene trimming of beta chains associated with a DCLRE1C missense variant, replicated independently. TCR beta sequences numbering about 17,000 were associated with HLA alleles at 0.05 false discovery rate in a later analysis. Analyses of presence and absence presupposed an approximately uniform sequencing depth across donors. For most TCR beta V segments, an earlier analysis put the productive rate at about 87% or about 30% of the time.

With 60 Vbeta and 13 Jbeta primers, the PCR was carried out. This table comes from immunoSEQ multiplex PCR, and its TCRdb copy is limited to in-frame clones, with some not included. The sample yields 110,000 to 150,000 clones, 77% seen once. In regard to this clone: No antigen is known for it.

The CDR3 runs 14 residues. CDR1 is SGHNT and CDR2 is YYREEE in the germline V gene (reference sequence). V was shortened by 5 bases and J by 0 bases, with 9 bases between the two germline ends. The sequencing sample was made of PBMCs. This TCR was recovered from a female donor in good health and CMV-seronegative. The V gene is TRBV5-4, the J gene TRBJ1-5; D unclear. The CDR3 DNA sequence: TGTGCCAGCAGTTCCAGTTATAGCAATCAGCCCCAGCATTTT. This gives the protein CASSSSYSNQPQHF.